The sequence of this T cell receptor (beta chain) was determined in a study of T-cell reconstitution after alpha-beta-depleted transplantation in children. This clonotype appeared many times. Preparation of the TCRbeta library was carried out with unique molecular identifiers. A single record per CDR3 protein comes from TCRdb applying MiXCR to the PCR reads. Of 540,000 or so distinct CDR3 sequences in the sample, 23% were seen once. V lost 1 base, J lost 1 base, and 4 bases lay in between. The CDR3 spans 13 residues. The germline gives CDR1 SSHAT, CDR2 FNYEAQ (reference sequence). This specimen consisted of PBMCs, mostly from graft donor cells, obtained 360 days after TCRalphabeta/CD19-depleted stem cell transplant. This receptor was identified in a boy younger than two who had a stem cell transplant for acute myeloid leukemia, so the T cells may come from the graft donor. V gene TRBV7-7 combines with J gene TRBJ2-5; no clear D gene. CDR3 DNA sequence: TGTGCCAGCAGCTTAGACTTCCAAGAGACCCAGTACTTC. Protein product: CASSLDFQETQYF.